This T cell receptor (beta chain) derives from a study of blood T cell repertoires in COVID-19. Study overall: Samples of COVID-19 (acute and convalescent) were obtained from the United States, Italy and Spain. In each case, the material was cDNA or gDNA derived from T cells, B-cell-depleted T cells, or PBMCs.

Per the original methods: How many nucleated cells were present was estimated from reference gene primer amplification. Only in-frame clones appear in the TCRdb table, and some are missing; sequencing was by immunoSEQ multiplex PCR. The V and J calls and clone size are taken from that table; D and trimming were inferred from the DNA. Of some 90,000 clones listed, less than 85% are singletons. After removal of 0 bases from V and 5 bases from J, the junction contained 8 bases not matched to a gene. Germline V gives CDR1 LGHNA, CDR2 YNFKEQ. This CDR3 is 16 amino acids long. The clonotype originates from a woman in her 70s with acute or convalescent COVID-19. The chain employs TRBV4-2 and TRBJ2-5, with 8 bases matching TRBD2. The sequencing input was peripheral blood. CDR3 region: CASSQEVTSGWETQYF. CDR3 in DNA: TGTGCCAGCAGCCAAGAGGTAACTAGCGGTTGGGAGACCCAGTACTTC.